One and the same sample provided the 27 T cell receptor beta chains below, sequenced in a study of T cell responses to AZD1222 COVID-19 vaccine. The method was immunoSEQ multiplex PCR; TCRdb's version includes in-frame clones alone and lacks a portion of them. In the table there are approximately 100,000 clones, roughly nine tenths of which are singletons. The sequences come from peripheral blood, collected on day 0 of AZD1222 vaccination. These receptors came from an adult in good health.

This chain uses TRBV6-6 with TRBJ2-5; 7 nucleotides agree with TRBD1. Germline V CDR1 and CDR2: MNHNY, SVGAGI (reference sequence). V lost 11 bases, J lost 2 bases, and 11 bases stayed unmatched. The CDR3 loop spans 14 amino acids. The CDR3 DNA sequence: TGTGCCTCACAGTTTCCGGGACAGCAAGAGACCCAGTACTTC. It encodes CASQFPGQQETQYF.

Of note for this clone: The junction and the germline gene differ at one end; a read error may be behind it. V and J are TRBV5-1 and TRBJ2-7, with TRBD1 matching over 8 bases. The germline gives CDR1 SGHRS, CDR2 YFSETQ. The CDR3 runs to 14 residues. The CDR3 region has the DNA TGCGCCAGTAGCTCTCAGGGACAGGACTACGAGCAGTACTTC. As protein: CASSSQGQDYEQYF. The complete variable domain, with remaining parts taken from reference TRBV5-1 and TRBJ2-7, reads KAGVTQTPRYLIKTRGQQVTLSCSPISGHRSVSWYQQTPGQGLQFLFEYFSETQRNKGNFPGRFSGRQFSNSRSEMNVSTLELGDSALYLCASSSQGQDYEQYFGPGTRLTVT.

The rearrangement joins TRBV5-1 to TRBJ2-5; the D gene could be TRBD1 or TRBD2 (5 bases each). Germline CDR1 SGHRS, CDR2 YFSETQ. Trimming stripped 0 bases from V and 5 bases from J, with 8 bases between. The CDR3 has 13 amino acids. The CDR3 region has the DNA TGCGCCAGCAGCTTGGTCGGGGCCGAGACCCAGTACTTC. Its protein product is CASSLVGAETQYF. Full variable domain (rest looked up from reference TRBV5-1 and TRBJ2-5): KAGVTQTPRYLIKTRGQQVTLSCSPISGHRSVSWYQQTPGQGLQFLFEYFSETQRNKGNFPGRFSGRQFSNSRSEMNVSTLELGDSALYLCASSLVGAETQYFGPGTRLLVL.

This chain joins TRBV7-8 and TRBJ2-7, with D possibly being TRBD1 (6 bases). Germline V gene lookup returns CDR1 SGHVS and CDR2 FQNEAQ. This CDR3 has 15 amino acids. Trimming shortened V by 5 bases and J by 0 bases, and 14 bases separated the two germline ends. CDR3 nucleotide sequence: TGTGCCAGCAGCCCCAGAGGGGGTTACTCCTACGAGCAGTACTTC. As protein: CASSPRGGYSYEQYF.

The V gene is TRBV3-1 (or the pseudogene TRBV3-2), the J gene TRBJ2-5, with D uncertain. Germline-derived CDR1 and CDR2 are LGHDT and YNNKEL (reference sequence). The CDR3 sequence is 12 residues long. The germline V and J ends were trimmed by 4 bases and 5 bases, with 8 bases remaining between them. The DNA of the CDR3 is TGTGCCAGCAGCCTCGATGGGGAGACCCAGTACTTC. Translation: CASSLDGETQYF.

V usage is TRBV14 and J usage is TRBJ2-3; 7 nucleotides align to TRBD2. In germline, CDR1 is SGHDN, CDR2 FVKESK. The CDR3 has 14 amino acids. Trimming removed 6 bases from V and 6 bases from J; junction bases left unmatched: 9. CDR3 region: CASRRGVDSDTQYF. The CDR3 region has the DNA TGTGCCAGCAGACGGGGGGTGGATTCGGATACGCAGTATTTT.

J is TRBJ1-6 and V is TRBV6-5; maybe TRBD1 (6 bases). CDR1 is MNHEY and CDR2 is SVGAGI in the germline V gene. The V and J ends lost 4 bases and 9 bases respectively, with 13 bases between them. The CDR3 is made up of 14 amino acids. The CDR3 loop is CASSFRGGGSPLHF. As DNA, the CDR3 is TGTGCCAGCAGTTTCCGAGGGGGGGGTTCACCCCTCCACTTT.

This sequence joins TRBV3-1 (or the pseudogene TRBV3-2) and TRBJ2-7; TRBD2 matches at 10 bases. J was trimmed by 0 bases and V by 3 bases; bases with no gene match: 8. The CDR3 covers 17 residues. The germline gives CDR1 LGHDT, CDR2 YNNKEL (reference sequence). The CDR3 nucleotides read TGTGCCAGCAGCCAGGGACTAGCGACAATGAGCTCCTACGAGCAGTACTTC. It translates to CASSQGLATMSSYEQYF.

The chain joins TRBV10-3 to TRBJ1-5; the D gene is possibly TRBD1 (6 bases). The V gene lost 11 bases and the J gene lost 0 bases, with 20 bases spanning the gap. This CDR3 has 16 amino acids. CDR1 is ENHRY, CDR2 SYGVKD, per germline. The CDR3 is CAPSAWDNYSNQPQHF. The CDR3 region has the DNA TGTGCCCCCTCGGCCTGGGACAACTATAGCAATCAGCCCCAGCATTTT.

The genes are TRBV27 and TRBJ2-1; TRBD2 agrees at 16 bases. Germline CDR1 and CDR2: MNHEY and SMNVEV (reference sequence). The CDR3 covers 17 residues. V was pared by 5 bases and J by 4 bases, with 5 bases of the junction left unmatched. CDR3 region: CASSIGTSGRVYNEQFF. The CDR3 coding sequence is TGTGCCAGCAGTATTGGGACTAGCGGGAGGGTGTACAATGAGCAGTTCTTC.

The chain has TRBV6-5 and TRBJ2-2; D gene ambiguous. V was cut by 3 bases and J by 8 bases, with 13 bases left in between. CDR1 MNHEY and CDR2 SVGAGI come from the germline V gene. The CDR3 totals 14 residues. CDR3 sequence: CASSYQEVSGELFF. As DNA, the CDR3 is TGTGCCAGCAGTTATCAAGAGGTATCGGGGGAGCTGTTTTTT.

The V gene is TRBV12-3 or TRBV12-4, the J gene TRBJ2-5; D is uncertain. This CDR3 region has 13 residues. V was trimmed by 1 base and J by 2 bases, leaving 5 bases between them. The CDR3 DNA follows: TGTGCCAGCAGTTTAGGTCGTCAAGAGACCCAGTACTTC. Translating it yields CASSLGRQETQYF.

The chain recombines TRBV4-3 with TRBJ1-5; D is undetermined. The germline V and J ends were trimmed by 4 bases and 5 bases, with 15 bases remaining between them. The germline V gene encodes CDR1 LGHNA and CDR2 YSLEER. This CDR3 is 15 amino acids long. The chain's CDR3 is CASSRYLGEDQPQHF. The CDR3 DNA sequence: TGCGCCAGCAGCCGCTATTTAGGAGAGGATCAGCCCCAGCATTTT.

This chain links TRBV30 with TRBJ1-2; 7 nucleotides agree with TRBD1. The CDR3 is 14 residues long. J lost 6 bases, V lost 5 bases, and 12 bases had no gene match. Germline V gene data show CDR1 as GTSNPN and CDR2 as SVGIG (reference sequence). This CDR3 is CAWAKIRDSDGYTF. The CDR3 DNA sequence: TGTGCCTGGGCTAAAATCCGGGACAGCGATGGCTACACCTTC.

There are a few counts of this clone. This chain connects TRBV5-6 to TRBJ1-2, with TRBD1 as a possible D gene (5 bases). Germline V gene lookup returns CDR1 SGHDT and CDR2 YYEEEE. V lost 0 bases and J lost 4, with 10 bases in between. This CDR3 comprises 14 residues. The DNA for the CDR3 is TGTGCCAGCAGCTTGGGACAGCTAAGCTATGGCTACACCTTC. Its translation is CASSLGQLSYGYTF. Filled out from reference TRBV5-6 and TRBJ1-2, the complete variable domain reads DAGVTQSPTHLIKTRGQQVTLRCSPKSGHDTVSWYQQALGQGPQFIFQYYEEEERQRGNFPDRFSGHQFPNYSSELNVNALLLGDSALYLCASSLGQLSYGYTFGSGTRLTVV.

The chain has TRBV30 and TRBJ1-5, with D possibly TRBD1 on 6 matching bases. The CDR3 extends over 15 amino acids. Trimming stripped 2 bases from V and 0 bases from J, with 11 bases between. Germline lookup yields CDR1 GTSNPN and CDR2 SVGIG (reference sequence). CDR3 DNA sequence: TGTGCCTGGAGTTTATTGGGGGCTAGCAATCAGCCCCAGCATTTT. This codes for CAWSLLGASNQPQHF.

Only one count was recorded for this clone. The CDR3 DNA follows: TGTGCCAGCAGTCAACAGGGACGGAGTGGCTACACCTTC. Protein: CASSQQGRSGYTF. The rearrangement uses TRBV6-5 and TRBJ1-2, with a possible D match to TRBD1 (6 bases). CDR1 is MNHEY and CDR2 is SVGAGI in the germline V gene. Trimming stripped 5 bases from V and 7 bases from J, with 14 bases between. CDR3 length: 13 amino acids.

The rearrangement links TRBV12-3 or TRBV12-4 to TRBJ1-4; D might be TRBD1 (5 bases). There are 12 residues in the CDR3. Trimming shortened V by 3 bases and J by 8 bases, and 7 bases separated the two germline ends. CDR3 loop: CASSLTVEKLFF. CDR3 in DNA: TGTGCCAGCAGTTTGACAGTAGAAAAACTGTTTTTT.

This clone was recorded once. This CDR3 reads CAIRNWTGNMNTEAFF. For the CDR3, the DNA is TGTGCCATCAGGAATTGGACAGGGAACATGAACACTGAAGCTTTCTTT. The chain is built from TRBV10-3 and TRBJ1-1; 8 bases align to TRBD1. The CDR3 runs to 16 residues. Germline V gene sequence: CDR1 ENHRY, CDR2 SYGVKD. Trimming at V came to 6 bases and at J to 0 bases, leaving 9 bases not matched to a gene.

V is TRBV4-3 and J is TRBJ2-2; weak D call: TRBD2 (6 bases). V was clipped by 1 base and J by 4 bases, with 16 bases between them. Germline CDR1 is LGHNA and CDR2 is YSLEER. CDR3 length: 17 residues. Here the CDR3 reads CASSQGLTGETTGELFF. The DNA of the CDR3 is TGCGCCAGCAGCCAAGGCCTGACGGGGGAGACCACCGGGGAGCTGTTTTTT.

The chain couples TRBV7-2 to TRBJ2-7; D uncertain. Germline lookup yields CDR1 SGHTA and CDR2 FQGNSA. V lost 5 bases, J lost 6 bases, and 8 bases lay in between. CDR3 length equals 11 residues. DNA of the CDR3: TGTGCCAGCAGCGCGGCAGGCGAGCAGTACTTC. Its protein is CASSAAGEQYF. The full variable domain, completed using reference TRBV7-2 and TRBJ2-7, is GAGVSQSPSNKVTEKGKDVELRCDPISGHTALYWYRQSLGQGLEFLIYFQGNSAPDKSGLPSDRFSAERTGGSVSTLTIQRTQQEDSAVYLCASSAAGEQYFGPGTRLTVT.

This clone showed up just once. This chain links TRBV6-5 with TRBJ1-2; 7 bases are a match to TRBD1. The germline V gene encodes CDR1 MNHEY and CDR2 SVGAGI. The V gene end was trimmed by 4 bases and the J gene end by 2 bases; junction bases not matched to a gene: 7. CDR3 size: 15 residues. The CDR3 region is CASSSRQGGNYGYTF. The CDR3 bases are TGTGCCAGCAGTTCCAGACAGGGAGGGAACTATGGCTACACCTTC.

This chain joins TRBV19 and TRBJ2-7; perhaps D is TRBD1 or TRBD2 (5 bases each). Germline V CDR1 and CDR2: LNHDA, SQIVND (reference sequence). The CDR3 sequence is 14 residues long. Trimming took 5 bases from V and 2 from J, leaving 13 bases between them. CDR3 coding DNA: TGTGCCAGTAGTTTAGGGGAGACAGCCTACGAGCAGTACTTC. It yields the protein CASSLGETAYEQYF.

The chain couples TRBV5-6 to TRBJ1-2; TRBD1 matches at 11 bases. The germline CDR1 and CDR2 sequences are SGHDT and YYEEEE. This CDR3 is built from 16 residues. The V gene end was trimmed by 3 bases and the J gene end by 2 bases; junction bases not matched to a gene: 6. In DNA, the CDR3 is TGTGCCAGCAGCTCCCTCGGGACAGGGGGAAACTATGGCTACACCTTC. Translating gives CASSSLGTGGNYGYTF.

The chain combines TRBV28 with TRBJ2-5; 12 bases fit TRBD1. V gave up 7 bases and J gave up 5 bases; unmatched junction bases: 8. The germline V gene has CDR1 MDHEN and CDR2 SYDVKM. The CDR3 spans 15 residues. The CDR3 sequence is CASTGDRGRRETQYF. The CDR3, as DNA: TGTGCCAGCACCGGGGACAGGGGGCGCCGGGAGACCCAGTACTTC.

The V and J genes are TRBV3-1 (or the pseudogene TRBV3-2) and TRBJ1-4; TRBD1 matches 9 bases. The germline CDR1 and CDR2 sequences are LGHDT and YNNKEL (reference sequence). Trimming took 0 bases from V and 8 from J; bases not matched to a gene: 10. This CDR3 region has 17 residues. CDR3 loop: CASSQEVLGTGNEKLFF. The CDR3 DNA sequence: TGTGCCAGCAGCCAAGAGGTTCTCGGGACAGGGAACGAAAAACTGTTTTTT.

J is TRBJ2-7 and V is TRBV9, with D maybe TRBD2 (6 bases). Germline values: CDR1 SGDLS, CDR2 YYNGEE. The CDR3 is made up of 14 amino acids. Trimming cost V 3 bases and J 4 bases, with 14 bases left between them. The CDR3 DNA reads as TGTGCCAGCAGCGGGGATGGGAGGAGTTACGAGCAGTACTTC. Amino acids: CASSGDGRSYEQYF.